This T cell receptor beta chain emerged from a study of blood T cell repertoires in COVID-19. Background on the study: Both acute and convalescent COVID-19 samples were obtained from the United States, Italy and Spain. The analysed material was cDNA or gDNA that came from T cells, B-cell-depleted T cells, or PBMCs.

As to this clone: Its ends do not fully match the called genes, so a read error is possible.

Original processing notes: Using reference gene primer amplification, nucleated cell counts were estimated. Using immunoSEQ multiplex PCR, the repertoire was profiled, and TCRdb retains in-frame clones only, with some absent. V and J calls and clone size are those listed in that table; D and trimming were worked out from the DNA. This sample has about 140,000 clones, with 76% found just once. There are 19 residues in the CDR3. Germline V gene sequence: CDR1 SGDLS, CDR2 YYNGEE. The receptor was isolated from a woman aged 80 or older with active or convalescent COVID-19. This chain links TRBV9 with TRBJ2-5; 9 nucleotides align to TRBD2. What was sequenced was peripheral blood. The CDR3 region has the DNA TGTGCCAGCAGCGTAGCTACTGGGGGTAGCGGGGGCGCCCAAGCGACCCAGTACTTC. It specifies CASSVATGGSGGAQATQYF.